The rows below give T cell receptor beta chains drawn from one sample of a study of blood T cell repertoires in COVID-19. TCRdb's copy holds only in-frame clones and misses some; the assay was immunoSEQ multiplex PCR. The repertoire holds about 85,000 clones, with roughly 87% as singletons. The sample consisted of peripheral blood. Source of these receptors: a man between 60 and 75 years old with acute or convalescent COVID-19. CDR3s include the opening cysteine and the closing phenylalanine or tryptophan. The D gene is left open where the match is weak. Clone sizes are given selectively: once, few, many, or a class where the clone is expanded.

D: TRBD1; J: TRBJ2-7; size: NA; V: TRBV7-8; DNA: TGTGCCAGCAGCTTAGCAAGGAGAATGGGACAGGGATATACGGAGCAGTACTTC; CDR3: CASSLARRMGQGYTEQYF
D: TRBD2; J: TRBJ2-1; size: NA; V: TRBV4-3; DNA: TGCGCCAGCAGCCAAGAAGGGACTAGCAGTATGGAGGATGAGCAGTTCTTC; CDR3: CASSQEGTSSMEDEQFF
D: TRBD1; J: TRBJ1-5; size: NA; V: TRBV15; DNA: TGTGCCACCAGCTTGGGACAGGATAGCAATCAGCCCCAGCATTTT; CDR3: CATSLGQDSNQPQHF
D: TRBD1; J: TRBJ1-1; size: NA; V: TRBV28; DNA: TGTGCCAGCTTACGTGGTCCAGGGGGCACTGAAGCTTTCTTT; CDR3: CASLRGPGGTEAFF
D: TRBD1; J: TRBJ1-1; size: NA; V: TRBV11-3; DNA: TGTGCCAGCGGCACAGGGGCGCGTGCTGAAGCTTTCTTT; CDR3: CASGTGARAEAFF
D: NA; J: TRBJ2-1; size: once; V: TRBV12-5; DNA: TGTGCTAGTGGTTTGTGGCAGGCAGGCAATGAGCAGTTCTTC; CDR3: CASGLWQAGNEQFF
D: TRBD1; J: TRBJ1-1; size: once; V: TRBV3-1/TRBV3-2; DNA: TGTGCCAGCAAACGCCTGGGACAGGGGGCCTTGGGTACTGAAGCTTTCTTT; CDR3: CASKRLGQGALGTEAFF
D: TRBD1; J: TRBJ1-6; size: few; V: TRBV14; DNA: TGTGCCAGCAGCCTATCAGGGGGGCTTAATTCACCCCTCCACTTT; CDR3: CASSLSGGLNSPLHF
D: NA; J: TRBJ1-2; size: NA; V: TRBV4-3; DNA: TGCGCCAGCAGCCAAGATTATACCAGAAACTATGGCTACACCTTC; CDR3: CASSQDYTRNYGYTF
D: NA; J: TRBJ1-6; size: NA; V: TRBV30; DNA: TGTGCCTGGAGTGTACCCGCCCGGGGTAATTCACCCCTCCACTTT; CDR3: CAWSVPARGNSPLHF
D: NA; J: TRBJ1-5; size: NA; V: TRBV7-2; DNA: TGTGCCAGCAGCTTCTTTCGTCAGCCCCAGCATTTT; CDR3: CASSFFRQPQHF
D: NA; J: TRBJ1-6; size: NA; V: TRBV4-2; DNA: TGTGCCAGCAGCCAAGAACTTTGGGCAGGGGCCTATAATTCACCCCTCCACTTT; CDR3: CASSQELWAGAYNSPLHF
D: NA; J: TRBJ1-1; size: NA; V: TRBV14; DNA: TGTGCCAGCAGAAAACAGGGAGAGGGCACTGAAGCTTTCTTT; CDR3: CASRKQGEGTEAFF
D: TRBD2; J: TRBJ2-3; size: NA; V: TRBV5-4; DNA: TGTGCCAGCAGCCATACTAGCGGGGGAGCAGCTAGCACAGATACGCAGTATTTT; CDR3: CASSHTSGGAASTDTQYF
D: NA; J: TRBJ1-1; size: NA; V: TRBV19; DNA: TGTGCCAGTAGTCCGGGACAAGTCAACACTGAAGCTTTCTTT; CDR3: CASSPGQVNTEAFF
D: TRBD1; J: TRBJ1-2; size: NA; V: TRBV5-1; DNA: TGCGCCAGCAGCGCGGGACAGGGGGCTTTTTTTGGCTACACCTTC; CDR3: CASSAGQGAFFGYTF
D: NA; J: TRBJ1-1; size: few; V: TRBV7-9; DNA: TGTGCCAGCAGCTCCGACCTAGGACAGAACACTGAAGCTTTCTTT; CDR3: CASSSDLGQNTEAFF
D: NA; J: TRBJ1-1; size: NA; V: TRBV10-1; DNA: TGCGCCAGCAGTCCAGGGGCCATGGGCACTGAAGCTTTCTTT; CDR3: CASSPGAMGTEAFF
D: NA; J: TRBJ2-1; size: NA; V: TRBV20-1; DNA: TGCAGTGCGGAGACTTACAATGAGCAGTTCTTC; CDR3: CSAETYNEQFF
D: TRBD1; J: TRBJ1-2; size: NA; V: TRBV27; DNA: TGTGCCAGCAGTTTATCCCCCGAGGACAGGGGGCACGGCTACACCTTC; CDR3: CASSLSPEDRGHGYTF
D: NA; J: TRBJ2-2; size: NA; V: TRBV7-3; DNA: TGTGCCAGCAGCTCAGACTGGAACACCGGGGAGCTGTTTTTT; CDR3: CASSSDWNTGELFF
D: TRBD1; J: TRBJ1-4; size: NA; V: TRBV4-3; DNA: TGCGCCAGCAGCCAAGTTGCGACAGGGGGTAATGAAAAACTGTTTTTT; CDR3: CASSQVATGGNEKLFF
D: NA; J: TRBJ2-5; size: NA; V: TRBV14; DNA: TGTGCCAGCAGCCGGACAGCGCACCAAGAGACCCAGTACTTC; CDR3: CASSRTAHQETQYF
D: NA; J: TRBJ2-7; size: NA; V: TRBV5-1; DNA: TGCGCCAGCAGCTTGGAAAGGGGCGAGCAGTACTTC; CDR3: CASSLERGEQYF
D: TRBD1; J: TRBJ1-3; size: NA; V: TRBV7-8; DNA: TGTGCCAGCAGCCGAGACAGGGGGCCCTCTGGAAACACCATATATTTT; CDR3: CASSRDRGPSGNTIYF
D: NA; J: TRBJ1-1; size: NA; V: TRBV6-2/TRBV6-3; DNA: TGTGCCAGCAGCCAACGAAGCCCTGAAGCTTTCTTT; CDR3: CASSQRSPEAFF
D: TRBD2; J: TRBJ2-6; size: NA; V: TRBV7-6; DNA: TGTGCCAGCGGGGTTGGGAGGGGTAGGGCCAACGTCCTGACTTTC; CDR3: CASGVGRGRANVLTF
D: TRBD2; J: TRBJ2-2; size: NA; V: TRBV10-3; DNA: TGTGCCATCAGGACTAGCGGGGGTCGCACCGGGGAGCTGTTTTTT; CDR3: CAIRTSGGRTGELFF
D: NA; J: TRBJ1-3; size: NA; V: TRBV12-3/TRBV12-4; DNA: TGTGCCAGCCTGACTGGGGGGGGAAACACCATATATTTT; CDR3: CASLTGGGNTIYF
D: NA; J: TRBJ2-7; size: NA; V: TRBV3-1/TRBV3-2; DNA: TGTGCCAGCAGCCAACCCCAAATTGGAGGGCGGGACGAGCAGTACTTC; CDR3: CASSQPQIGGRDEQYF
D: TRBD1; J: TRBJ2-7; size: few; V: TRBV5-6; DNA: TGTGCCAGCAGCACCGGGACAGCCTCCTACGAGCAGTACTTC; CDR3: CASSTGTASYEQYF
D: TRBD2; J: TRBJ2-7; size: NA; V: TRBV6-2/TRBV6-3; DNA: TGTGCCAGCAGTTACTCGGCGGGGGGGGTCTACGAGCAGTACTTC; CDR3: CASSYSAGGVYEQYF
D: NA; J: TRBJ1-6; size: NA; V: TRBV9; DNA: TGTGCCAGCAGCTCTAGTCTTAATTCACCCCTCCACTTT; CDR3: CASSSSLNSPLHF
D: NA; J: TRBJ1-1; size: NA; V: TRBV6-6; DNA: TGTGCCAGCATCGCTCGGACAGTGAACACTGAAGCTTTCTTT; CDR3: CASIARTVNTEAFF
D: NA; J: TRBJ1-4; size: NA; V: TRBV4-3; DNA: TGCGCCAGCAGCCAAGACGGTCCGGTACCTAATGAAAAACTGTTTTTT; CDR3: CASSQDGPVPNEKLFF
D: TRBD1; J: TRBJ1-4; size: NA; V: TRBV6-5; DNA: TGTGCCAGCAGTTATTTTTCGACAGGGTATAATGAAAAACTGTTTTTT; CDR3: CASSYFSTGYNEKLFF
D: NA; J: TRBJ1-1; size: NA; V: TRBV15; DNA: TGTGCCACCAGCAAGGACAGCCCCGACACTGAAGCTTTCTTT; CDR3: CATSKDSPDTEAFF
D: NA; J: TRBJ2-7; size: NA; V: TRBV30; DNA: TGTGCCTGGAGTGAAGGGGGGGGGTACTACGAGCAGTACTTC; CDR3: CAWSEGGGYYEQYF
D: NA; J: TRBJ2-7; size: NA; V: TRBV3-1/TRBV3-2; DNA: TGTGCCAGCAGCCCCCGCACAGGCCTCCACTACGAGCAGTACTTC; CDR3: CASSPRTGLHYEQYF
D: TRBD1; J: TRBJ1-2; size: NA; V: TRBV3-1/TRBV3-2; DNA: TGTGCCAGCAGCCAAAGGCAGGGGGCGAATGGCTACACCTTC; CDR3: CASSQRQGANGYTF
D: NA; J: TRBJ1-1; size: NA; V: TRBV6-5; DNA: TGTGCCAGCCACGAAACGGGGACTACTGAAGCTTTCTTT; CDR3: CASHETGTTEAFF
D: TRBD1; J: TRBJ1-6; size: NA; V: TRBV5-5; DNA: TGTGCCAGCAGCTTCCCTGGGGGACAGCCCGAGTTATCCCTCCACTTT; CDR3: CASSFPGGQPELSLHF
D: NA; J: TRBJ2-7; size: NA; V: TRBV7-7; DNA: TGTGCTAGCAGCTTAGGCACAGAGTCCTCCTACGAGCAGTACTTC; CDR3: CASSLGTESSYEQYF
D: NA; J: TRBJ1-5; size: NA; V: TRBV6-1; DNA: TGTGCCAGCAGTGAAACCGTGGGCAGCAATCAGCCCCAGCATTTT; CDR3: CASSETVGSNQPQHF
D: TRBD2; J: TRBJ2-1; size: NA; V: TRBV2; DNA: TGTGCCAGCCTCCCGACTAGCGGGGGGCTCAATGAGCAGTTCTTC; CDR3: CASLPTSGGLNEQFF
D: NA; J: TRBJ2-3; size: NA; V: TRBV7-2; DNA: TGTGCCAGCAGCTTAGGCCGGAGGACAGATACGCAGTATTTT; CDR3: CASSLGRRTDTQYF
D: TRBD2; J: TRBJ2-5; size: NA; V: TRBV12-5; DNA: TGTGCTAGTGCCAGCGGGGGGATCGGAGAGACCCAGTACTTC; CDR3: CASASGGIGETQYF
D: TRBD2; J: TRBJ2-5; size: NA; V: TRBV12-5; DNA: TGTGCTAGTGGGACGACTAGCGAGCCTTGGGAGACCCAGTACTTC; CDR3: CASGTTSEPWETQYF
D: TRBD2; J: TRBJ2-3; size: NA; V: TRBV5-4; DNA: TGTGCCAGCAGCCCTGGAGCTAGCGGGGGTACAGGAGATACGCAGTATTTT; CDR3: CASSPGASGGTGDTQYF
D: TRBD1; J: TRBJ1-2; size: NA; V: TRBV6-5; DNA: TGTGCCAGCAGTTACTGGGGACAGGGAGGAGGCTACACCTTC; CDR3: CASSYWGQGGGYTF
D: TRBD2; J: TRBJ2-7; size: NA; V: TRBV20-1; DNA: TGCAGTGCTAGTAACAGCGGGGCTCTCGAGCAGTACTTC; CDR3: CSASNSGALEQYF
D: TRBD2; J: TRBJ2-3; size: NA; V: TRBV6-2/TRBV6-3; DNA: TGTGCCAGCAGTTACCCCGGGACTAGCGGGGTCCCGCAGTATTTT; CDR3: CASSYPGTSGVPQYF
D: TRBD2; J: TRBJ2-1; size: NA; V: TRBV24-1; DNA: TGTGCCACCAGTGATCCCGGGACTAGCGGCGATGAGCAGTTCTTC; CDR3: CATSDPGTSGDEQFF
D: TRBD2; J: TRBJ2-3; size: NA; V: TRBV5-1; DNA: TGCGCCAGCAGCTTTCGACTAGCGGGGGGGCAGTTGAGAACAGATACGCAGTATTTT; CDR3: CASSFRLAGGQLRTDTQYF
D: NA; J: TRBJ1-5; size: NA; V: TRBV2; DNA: TGTGCCAGCAGTGATGGGGCCCCCAATCAGCCCCAGCATTTT; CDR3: CASSDGAPNQPQHF
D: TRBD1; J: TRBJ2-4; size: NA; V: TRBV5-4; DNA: TGTGCCAGCAGCCCAGACAGGGCGATAAACATTCAGTACTTC; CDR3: CASSPDRAINIQYF
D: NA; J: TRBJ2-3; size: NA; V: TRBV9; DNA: TGTGCCAGCAGCCCCCATGGGCTAAAGATAGATACGCAGTATTTT; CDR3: CASSPHGLKIDTQYF
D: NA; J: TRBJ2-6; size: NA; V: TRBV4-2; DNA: TGTGCCAGCAGCCAGGAGGTGGCCACTGGGGCCAACGTCCTGACTTTC; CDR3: CASSQEVATGANVLTF
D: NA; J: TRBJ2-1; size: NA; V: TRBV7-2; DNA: TGTGCCAGCAGCTTAGGCAGGATCTCCTACAATGAGCAGTTCTTC; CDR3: CASSLGRISYNEQFF
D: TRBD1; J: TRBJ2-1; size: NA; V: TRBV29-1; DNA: TGCAGCGTTGTGGGACAGGGCTACAATGAGCAGTTCTTC; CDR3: CSVVGQGYNEQFF